This T cell receptor (beta chain) is drawn from a study of CD8 T cells in Susac syndrome. TCR beta was sequenced from blood CD8+ and CD4+ T cells. With random hexamers, reverse transcription was performed on roughly 0.45 to 1 ug of RNA. TCRdb ran MiXCR on the immunoSEQ multiplex PCR reads and lists one entry per CDR3 protein. The data hold 100,000 to 150,000 distinct CDR3 sequences, with more than 85% observed a single time. Germline CDR1 and CDR2: SQVTM and ANQGSEA. The CDR3 extends over 13 amino acids. V gave up 6 bases and J gave up 3 bases; unmatched junction bases: 5. This chain links TRBV29-1 with TRBJ2-1; 7 bases are a match to TRBD1. The source is a human donor with multiple sclerosis. Material: CD8+ T cells from PBMCs. The CDR3 DNA reads TGCAGCGTAGGGACAGCCCACTACAATGAGCAGTTCTTC. Translation gives CSVGTAHYNEQFF.